Given below is one T cell receptor beta chain in context. Its antigen remains unknown. Assay: immunoSEQ multiplex PCR; the TCRdb copy retains only in-frame clones and omits some. The data contain roughly 200,000 clones, approximately 92% of them singletons. This sample is part of a study of T cell responses to AZD1222 COVID-19 vaccine. Germline V gene data show CDR1 as MDHEN and CDR2 as SYDVKM. After removal of 6 bases from V and 1 base from J, the junction contained 16 bases not matched to a gene. This CDR3 has 18 residues. Study-wide results and caveats: Baseline serology detected seropositivity in only 5 or 6 AZD1222 recipients.

The source material was peripheral blood, sampled 28 days after the second dose of the MenACWY control vaccine. The rearrangement uses TRBV28 and TRBJ2-7; TRBD1 matches 9 bases. The sequence derives from an adult who received the MenACWY meningococcal vaccine as a control. CDR3 protein: CASRTGTGFPLGSYEQYF. The CDR3 DNA reads TGTGCCAGCAGGACCGGGACAGGGTTTCCTCTGGGGTCCTACGAGCAGTACTTC.